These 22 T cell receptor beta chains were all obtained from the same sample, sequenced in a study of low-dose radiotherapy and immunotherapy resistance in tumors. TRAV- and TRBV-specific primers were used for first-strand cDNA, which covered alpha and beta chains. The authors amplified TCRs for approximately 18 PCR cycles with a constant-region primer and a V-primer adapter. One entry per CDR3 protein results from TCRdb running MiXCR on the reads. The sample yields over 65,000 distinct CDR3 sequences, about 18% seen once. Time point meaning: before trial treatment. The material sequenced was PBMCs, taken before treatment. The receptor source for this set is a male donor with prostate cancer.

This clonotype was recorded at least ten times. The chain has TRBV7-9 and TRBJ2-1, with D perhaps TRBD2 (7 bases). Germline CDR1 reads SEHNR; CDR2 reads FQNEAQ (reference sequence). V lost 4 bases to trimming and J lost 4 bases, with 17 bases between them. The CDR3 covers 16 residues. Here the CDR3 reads CASSYRPGGSYNEQFF. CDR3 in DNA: TGTGCCAGCAGCTACCGACCGGGGGGCTCATACAATGAGCAGTTCTTC.

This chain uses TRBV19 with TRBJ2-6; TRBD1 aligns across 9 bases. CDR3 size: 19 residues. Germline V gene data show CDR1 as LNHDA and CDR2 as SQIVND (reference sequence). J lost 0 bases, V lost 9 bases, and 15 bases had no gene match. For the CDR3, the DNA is TGTGCCAGCGGGTGGGGCCGGGACAGGGTCTTCTCTGGGGCCAACGTCCTGACTTTC. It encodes CASGWGRDRVFSGANVLTF.

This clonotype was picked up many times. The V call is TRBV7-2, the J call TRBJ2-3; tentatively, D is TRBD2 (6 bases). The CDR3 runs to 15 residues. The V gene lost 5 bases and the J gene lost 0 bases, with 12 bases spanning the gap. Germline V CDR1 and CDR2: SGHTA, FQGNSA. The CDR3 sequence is CASSNRGASTDTQYF. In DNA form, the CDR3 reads TGTGCCAGCAGCAACCGCGGGGCTAGCACAGATACGCAGTATTTT.

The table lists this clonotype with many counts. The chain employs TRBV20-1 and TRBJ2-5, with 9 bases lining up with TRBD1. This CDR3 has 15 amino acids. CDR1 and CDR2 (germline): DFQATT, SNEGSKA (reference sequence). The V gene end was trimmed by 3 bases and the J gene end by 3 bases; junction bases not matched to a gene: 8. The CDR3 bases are TGCAGTGCTAGCTTACCGGGACAGGGAAAAGAGACCCAGTACTTC. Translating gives CSASLPGQGKETQYF.

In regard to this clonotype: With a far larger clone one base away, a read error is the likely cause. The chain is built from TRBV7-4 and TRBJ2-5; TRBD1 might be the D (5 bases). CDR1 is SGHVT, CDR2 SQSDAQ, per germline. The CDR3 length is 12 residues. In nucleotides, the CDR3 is TGTGCCAGCAGCCCGCGACAGTACGAGCAGAACTTC. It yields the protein CASSPRQYEQNF.

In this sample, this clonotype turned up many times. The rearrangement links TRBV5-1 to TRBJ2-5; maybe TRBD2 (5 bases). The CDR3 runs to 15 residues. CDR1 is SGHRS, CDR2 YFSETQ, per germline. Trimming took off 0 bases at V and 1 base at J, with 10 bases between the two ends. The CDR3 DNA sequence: TGCGCCAGCAGCTTGGCGGCTAGCCGCCAAGAGACCCAGTACTTC. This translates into CASSLAASRQETQYF.

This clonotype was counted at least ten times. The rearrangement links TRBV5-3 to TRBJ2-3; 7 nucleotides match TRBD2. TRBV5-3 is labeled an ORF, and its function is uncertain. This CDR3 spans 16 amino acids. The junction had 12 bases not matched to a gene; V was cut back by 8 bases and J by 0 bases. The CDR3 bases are TGTGCCAGCAGCCAATCTCTAGCGGCAAGCACAGATACGCAGTATTTT. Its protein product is CASSQSLAASTDTQYF.

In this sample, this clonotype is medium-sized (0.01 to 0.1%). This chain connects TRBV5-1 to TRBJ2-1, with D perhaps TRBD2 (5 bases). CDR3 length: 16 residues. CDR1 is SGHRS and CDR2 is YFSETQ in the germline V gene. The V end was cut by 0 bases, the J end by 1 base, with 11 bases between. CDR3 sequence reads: CASSLVGRRSYNEQFF. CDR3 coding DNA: TGCGCCAGCAGCTTGGTAGGCAGGAGGTCCTACAATGAGCAGTTCTTC.

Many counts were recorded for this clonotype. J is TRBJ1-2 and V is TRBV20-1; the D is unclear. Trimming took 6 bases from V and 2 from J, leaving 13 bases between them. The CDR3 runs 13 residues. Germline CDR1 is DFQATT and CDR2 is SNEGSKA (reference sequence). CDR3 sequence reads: CSASDTGNYGYTF. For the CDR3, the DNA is TGCAGTGCAAGTGACACCGGGAACTATGGCTACACCTTC.

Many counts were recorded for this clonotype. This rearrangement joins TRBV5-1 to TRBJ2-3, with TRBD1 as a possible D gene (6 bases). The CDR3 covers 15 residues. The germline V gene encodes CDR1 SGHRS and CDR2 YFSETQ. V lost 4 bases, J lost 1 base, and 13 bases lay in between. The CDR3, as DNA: TGCGCCAGCAGCGCCTTACAGGGAGGCACAGATACGCAGTATTTT. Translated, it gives CASSALQGGTDTQYF.

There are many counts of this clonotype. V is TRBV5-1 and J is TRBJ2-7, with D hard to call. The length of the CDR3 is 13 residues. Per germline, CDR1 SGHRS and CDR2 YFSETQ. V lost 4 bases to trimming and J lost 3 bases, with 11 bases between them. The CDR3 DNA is TGCGCCAGCAGCCGTAATGTGTTCTACGAGCAGTACTTC. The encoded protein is CASSRNVFYEQYF.

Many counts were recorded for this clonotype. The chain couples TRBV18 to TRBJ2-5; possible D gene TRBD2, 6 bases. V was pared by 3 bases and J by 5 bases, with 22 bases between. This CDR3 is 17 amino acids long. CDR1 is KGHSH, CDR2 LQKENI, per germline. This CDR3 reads CASSPKWGTGRFETQYF. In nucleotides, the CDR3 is TGTGCCAGCTCACCCAAGTGGGGGACTGGCCGGTTTGAGACCCAGTACTTC.

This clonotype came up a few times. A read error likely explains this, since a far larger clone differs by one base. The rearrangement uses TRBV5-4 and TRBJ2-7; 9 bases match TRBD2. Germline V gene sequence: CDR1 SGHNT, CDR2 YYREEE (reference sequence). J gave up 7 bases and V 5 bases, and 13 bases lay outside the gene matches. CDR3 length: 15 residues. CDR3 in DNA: TGTGCCAGCAGGCCCGGGACTAGCAGAAACAATGAGCAGTACTTC. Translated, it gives CASRPGTSRNNEQYF.

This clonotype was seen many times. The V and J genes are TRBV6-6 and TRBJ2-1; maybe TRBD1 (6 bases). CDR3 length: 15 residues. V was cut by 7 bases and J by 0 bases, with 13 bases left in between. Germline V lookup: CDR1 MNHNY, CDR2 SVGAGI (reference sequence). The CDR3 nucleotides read TGTGCCAGCAACGTCCTACAGGGCTCCTACAATGAGCAGTTCTTC. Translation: CASNVLQGSYNEQFF.

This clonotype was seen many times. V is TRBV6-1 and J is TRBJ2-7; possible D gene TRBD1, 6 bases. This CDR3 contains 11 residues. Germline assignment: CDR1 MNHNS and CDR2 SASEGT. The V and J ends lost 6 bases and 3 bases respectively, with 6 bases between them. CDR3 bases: TGTGCCAGCAGACAGGGCTACGAGCAGTACTTC. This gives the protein CASRQGYEQYF.

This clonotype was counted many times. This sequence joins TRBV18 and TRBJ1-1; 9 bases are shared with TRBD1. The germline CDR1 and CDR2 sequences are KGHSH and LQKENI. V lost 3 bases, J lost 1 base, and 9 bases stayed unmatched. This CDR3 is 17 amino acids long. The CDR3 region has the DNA TGTGCCAGCTCACCTTTATTACAGGGGGCTGGGAACACTGAAGCTTTCTTT. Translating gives CASSPLLQGAGNTEAFF.

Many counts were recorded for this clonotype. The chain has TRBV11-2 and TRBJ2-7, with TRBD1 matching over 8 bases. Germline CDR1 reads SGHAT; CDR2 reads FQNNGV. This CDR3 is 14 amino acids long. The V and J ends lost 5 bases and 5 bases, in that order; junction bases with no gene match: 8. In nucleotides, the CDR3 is TGTGCCAGCAGCCGTAGGACAGGGAGCGACGAGCAGTACTTC. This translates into CASSRRTGSDEQYF.

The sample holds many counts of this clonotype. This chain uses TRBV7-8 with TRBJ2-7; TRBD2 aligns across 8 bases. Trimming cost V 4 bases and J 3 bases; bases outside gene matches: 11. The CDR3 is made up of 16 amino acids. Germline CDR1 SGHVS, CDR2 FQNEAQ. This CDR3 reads CASSSAGGGANYEQYF. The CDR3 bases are TGTGCCAGCAGCTCGGCGGGGGGCGGGGCGAACTACGAGCAGTACTTC.

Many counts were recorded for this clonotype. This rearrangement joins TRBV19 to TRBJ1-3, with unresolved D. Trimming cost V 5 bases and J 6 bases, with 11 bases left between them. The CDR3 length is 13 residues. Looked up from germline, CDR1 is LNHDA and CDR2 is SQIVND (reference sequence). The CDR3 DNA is TGTGCCAGTAGTCACCCTTTGGAAAACACCATATATTTT. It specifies CASSHPLENTIYF.

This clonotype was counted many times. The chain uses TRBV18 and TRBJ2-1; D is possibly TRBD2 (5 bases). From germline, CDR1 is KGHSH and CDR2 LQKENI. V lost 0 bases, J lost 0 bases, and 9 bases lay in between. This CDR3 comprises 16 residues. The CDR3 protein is CASSPPAGSSYNEQFF. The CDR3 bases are TGTGCCAGCTCACCACCCGCGGGCAGCTCCTACAATGAGCAGTTCTTC.

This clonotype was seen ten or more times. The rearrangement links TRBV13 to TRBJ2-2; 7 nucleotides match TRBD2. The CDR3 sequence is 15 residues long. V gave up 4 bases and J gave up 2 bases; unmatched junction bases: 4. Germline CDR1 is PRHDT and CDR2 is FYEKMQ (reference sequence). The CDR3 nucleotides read TGTGCCAGCAGCTCCTCGGGGGGAAACACCGGGGAGCTGTTTTTT. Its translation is CASSSSGGNTGELFF.

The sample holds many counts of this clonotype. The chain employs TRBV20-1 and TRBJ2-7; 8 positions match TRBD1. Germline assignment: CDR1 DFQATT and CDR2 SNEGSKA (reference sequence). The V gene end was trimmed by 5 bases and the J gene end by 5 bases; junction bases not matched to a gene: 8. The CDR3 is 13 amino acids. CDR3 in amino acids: CSARAQGAHEQYF. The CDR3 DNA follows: TGCAGTGCTCGCGCTCAGGGGGCCCACGAGCAGTACTTC.